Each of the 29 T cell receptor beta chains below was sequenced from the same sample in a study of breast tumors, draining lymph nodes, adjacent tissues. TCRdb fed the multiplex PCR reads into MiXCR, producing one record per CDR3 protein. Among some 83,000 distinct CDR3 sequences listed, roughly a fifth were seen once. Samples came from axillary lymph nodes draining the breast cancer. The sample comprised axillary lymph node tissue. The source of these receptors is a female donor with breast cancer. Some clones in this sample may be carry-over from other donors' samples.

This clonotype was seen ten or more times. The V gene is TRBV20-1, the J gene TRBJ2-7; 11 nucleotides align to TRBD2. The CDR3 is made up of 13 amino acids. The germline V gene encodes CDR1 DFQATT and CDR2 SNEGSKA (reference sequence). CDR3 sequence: CSRASGRFYEQYF. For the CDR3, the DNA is TGCAGCAGAGCTAGCGGGAGGTTCTACGAGCAGTACTTC.

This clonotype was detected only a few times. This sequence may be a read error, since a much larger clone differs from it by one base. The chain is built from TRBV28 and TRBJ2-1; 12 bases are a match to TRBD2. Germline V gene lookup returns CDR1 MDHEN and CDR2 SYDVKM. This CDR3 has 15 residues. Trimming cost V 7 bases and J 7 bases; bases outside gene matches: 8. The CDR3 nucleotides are TGTGCCAGCACTTGGGCTAGCGGGAGGGCAAATGAGCAGTTCTTC. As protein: CASTWASGRANEQFF.

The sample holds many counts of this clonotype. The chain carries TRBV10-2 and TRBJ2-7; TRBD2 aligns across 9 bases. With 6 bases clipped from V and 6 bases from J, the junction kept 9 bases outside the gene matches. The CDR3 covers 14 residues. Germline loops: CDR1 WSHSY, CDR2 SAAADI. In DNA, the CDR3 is TGCGCCAGCAGAGCAGGGACTAGCTTTTCCGAGCAGTACTTC. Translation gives CASRAGTSFSEQYF.

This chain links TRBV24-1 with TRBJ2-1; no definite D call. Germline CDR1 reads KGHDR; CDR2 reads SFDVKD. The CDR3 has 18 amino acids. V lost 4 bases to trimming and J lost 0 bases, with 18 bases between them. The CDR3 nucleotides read TGTGCCACCAGTGACTCGGTAGAACCCACTCACTCCTACAATGAGCAGTTCTTC. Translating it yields CATSDSVEPTHSYNEQFF.

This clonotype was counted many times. The DNA for the CDR3 is TGTGCCACCTTCGTCTACGAGCAGTACTTC. Translating it yields CATFVYEQYF. This chain joins TRBV24-1 and TRBJ2-7; no definite D call. CDR1 is KGHDR and CDR2 is SFDVKD in the germline V gene. CDR3 length: 10 residues. With 9 bases removed from V and 3 bases from J, the gap between germline ends came to 5 bases.

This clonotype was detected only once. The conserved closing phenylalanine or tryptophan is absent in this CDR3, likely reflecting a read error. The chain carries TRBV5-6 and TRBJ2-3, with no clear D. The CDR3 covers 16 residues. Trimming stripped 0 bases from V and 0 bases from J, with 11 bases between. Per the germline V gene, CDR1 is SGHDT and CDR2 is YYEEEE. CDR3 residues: CASSLGAPASTDTQYS. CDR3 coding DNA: TGTGCCAGCAGCTTGGGAGCGCCTGCGAGCACAGATACGCAGTATTCT.

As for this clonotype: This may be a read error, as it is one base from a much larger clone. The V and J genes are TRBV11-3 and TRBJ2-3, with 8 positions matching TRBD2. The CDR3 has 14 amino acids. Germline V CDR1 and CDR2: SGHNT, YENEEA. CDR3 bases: TGTGCCGGCAGCCAGACTAGCGATGTAGATACGCAGTATTTT. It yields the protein CAGSQTSDVDTQYF.

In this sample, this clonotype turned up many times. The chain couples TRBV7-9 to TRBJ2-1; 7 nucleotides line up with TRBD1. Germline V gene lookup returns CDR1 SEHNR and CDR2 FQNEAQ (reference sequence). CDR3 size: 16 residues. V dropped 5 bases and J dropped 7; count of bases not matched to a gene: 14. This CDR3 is CASSAEQGSLRNEQFF. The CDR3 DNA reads TGTGCCAGCAGCGCCGAACAGGGGTCCCTCAGAAATGAGCAGTTCTTC. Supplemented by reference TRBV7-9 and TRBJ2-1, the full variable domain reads DTGVSQNPRHKITKRGQNVTFRCDPISEHNRLYWYRQTLGQGPEFLTYFQNEAQLEKSRLLSDRFSAERPKGSFSTLEIQRTEQGDSAMYLCASSAEQGSLRNEQFFGPGTRLTVL.

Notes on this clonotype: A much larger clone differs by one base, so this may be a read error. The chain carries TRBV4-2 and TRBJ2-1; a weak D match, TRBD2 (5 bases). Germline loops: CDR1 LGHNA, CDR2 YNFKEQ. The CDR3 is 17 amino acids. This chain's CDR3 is CASGQGRSWLANDEQFF. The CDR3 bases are TGTGCCAGCGGCCAAGGACGGTCTTGGCTAGCAAACGATGAGCAGTTCTTC.

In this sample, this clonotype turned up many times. CDR3 amino acids: CASSSRTSGSLNEQFF. For the CDR3, the DNA is TGTGCCAGCAGTTCCCGGACTAGCGGGAGTTTGAATGAGCAGTTCTTC. The chain has TRBV6-2 or TRBV6-3 and TRBJ2-1, with TRBD2 matching 13 bases. This CDR3 has 16 residues. J was trimmed by 7 bases and V by 4 bases; bases with no gene match: 7. CDR1 is MNHEY and CDR2 is SVGEGT in the germline V gene.

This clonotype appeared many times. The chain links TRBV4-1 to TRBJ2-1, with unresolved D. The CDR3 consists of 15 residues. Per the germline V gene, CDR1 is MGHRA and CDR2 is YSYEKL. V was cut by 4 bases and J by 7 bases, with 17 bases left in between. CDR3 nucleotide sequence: TGCGCCAGCAGCCCGCGCCCTGAGAGAAGAAATGAGCAGTTCTTC. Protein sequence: CASSPRPERRNEQFF.

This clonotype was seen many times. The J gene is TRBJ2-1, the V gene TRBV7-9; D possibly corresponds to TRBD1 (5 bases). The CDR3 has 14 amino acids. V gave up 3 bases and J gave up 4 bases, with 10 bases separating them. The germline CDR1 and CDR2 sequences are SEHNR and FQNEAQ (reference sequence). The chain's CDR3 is CASSFAGPYNEQFF. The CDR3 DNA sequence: TGTGCCAGCAGCTTCGCAGGGCCTTACAATGAGCAGTTCTTC.

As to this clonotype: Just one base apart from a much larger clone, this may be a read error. This CDR3 is CACSTQGAGETQYF. The CDR3 region has the DNA TGTGCCTGCAGCACCCAGGGGGCTGGAGAGACCCAGTACTTC. This sequence joins TRBV6-1 and TRBJ2-5; 8 nucleotides match TRBD1. This CDR3 comprises 14 residues. Germline-derived CDR1 and CDR2 are MNHNS and SASEGT.

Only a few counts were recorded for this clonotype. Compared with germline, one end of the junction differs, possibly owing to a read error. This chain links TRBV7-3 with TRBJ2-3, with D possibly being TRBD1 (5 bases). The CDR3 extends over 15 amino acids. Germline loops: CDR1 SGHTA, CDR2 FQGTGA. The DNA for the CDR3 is TGTGCCAGCACCTTATCAGCAGGGAGCACAGATACGCAGTATTTT. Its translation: CASTLSAGSTDTQYF.

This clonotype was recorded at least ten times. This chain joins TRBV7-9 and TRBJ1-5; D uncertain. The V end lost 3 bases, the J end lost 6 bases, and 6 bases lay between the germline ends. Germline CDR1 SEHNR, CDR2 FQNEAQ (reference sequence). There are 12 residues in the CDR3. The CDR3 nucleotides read TGTGCCAGCAGCTTTGACGCTCAGCCCCAGCATTTT. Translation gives CASSFDAQPQHF.

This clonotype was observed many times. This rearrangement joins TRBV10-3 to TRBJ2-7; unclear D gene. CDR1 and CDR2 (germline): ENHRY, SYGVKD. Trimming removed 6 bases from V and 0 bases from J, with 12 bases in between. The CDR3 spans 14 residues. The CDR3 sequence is CAIRRQPDSYEQYF. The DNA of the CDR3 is TGTGCCATCAGGAGACAACCGGACTCCTACGAGCAGTACTTC.

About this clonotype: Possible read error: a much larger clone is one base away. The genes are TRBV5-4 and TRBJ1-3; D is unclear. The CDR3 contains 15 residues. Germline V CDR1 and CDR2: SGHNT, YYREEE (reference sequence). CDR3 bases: TGTGCCAGCAGCTTGGGAGGCAGCTCTGGAAACACCGTATATTTT. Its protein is CASSLGGSSGNTVYF.

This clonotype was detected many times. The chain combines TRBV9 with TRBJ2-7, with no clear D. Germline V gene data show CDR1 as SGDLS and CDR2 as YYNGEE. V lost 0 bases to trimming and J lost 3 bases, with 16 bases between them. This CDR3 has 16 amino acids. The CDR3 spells CASSVGPDPTIYEQYF. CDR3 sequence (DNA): TGTGCCAGCAGCGTAGGACCAGACCCGACAATCTACGAGCAGTACTTC. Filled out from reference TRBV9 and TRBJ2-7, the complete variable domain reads DSGVTQTPKHLITATGQRVTLRCSPRSGDLSVYWYQQSLDQGLQFLIQYYNGEERAKGNILERFSAQQFPDLHSELNLSSLELGDSALYFCASSVGPDPTIYEQYFGPGTRLTVT.

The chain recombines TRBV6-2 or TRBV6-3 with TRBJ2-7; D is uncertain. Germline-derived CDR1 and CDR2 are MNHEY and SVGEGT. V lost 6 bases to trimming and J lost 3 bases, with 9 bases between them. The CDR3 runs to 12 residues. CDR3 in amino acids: CASRDQDYEQYF. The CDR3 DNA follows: TGTGCCAGCAGAGATCAGGACTACGAGCAGTACTTC.

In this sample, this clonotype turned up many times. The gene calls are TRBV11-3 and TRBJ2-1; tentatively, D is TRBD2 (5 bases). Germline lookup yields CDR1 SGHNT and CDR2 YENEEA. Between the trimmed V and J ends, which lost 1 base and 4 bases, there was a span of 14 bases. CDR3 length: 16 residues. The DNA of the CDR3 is TGTGCCAGCAGCTTAGCTGAGAGGGCCCGTTACAATGAGCAGTTCTTC. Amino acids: CASSLAERARYNEQFF.

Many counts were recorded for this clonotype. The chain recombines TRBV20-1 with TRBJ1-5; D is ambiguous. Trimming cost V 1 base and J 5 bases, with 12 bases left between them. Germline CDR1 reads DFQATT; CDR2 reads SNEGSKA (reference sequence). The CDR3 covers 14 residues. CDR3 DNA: TGCAGTGCTAGAGGGGGATGGTTGCATCAGCCCCAGCATTTT. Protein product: CSARGGWLHQPQHF.

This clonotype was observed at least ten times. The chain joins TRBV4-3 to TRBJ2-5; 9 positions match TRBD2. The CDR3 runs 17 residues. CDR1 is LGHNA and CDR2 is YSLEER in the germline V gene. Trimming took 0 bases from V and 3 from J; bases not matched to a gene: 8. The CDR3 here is CASSQDRGGTSKETQYF. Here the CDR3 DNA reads TGCGCCAGCAGCCAAGATAGGGGAGGGACTAGCAAAGAGACCCAGTACTTC.

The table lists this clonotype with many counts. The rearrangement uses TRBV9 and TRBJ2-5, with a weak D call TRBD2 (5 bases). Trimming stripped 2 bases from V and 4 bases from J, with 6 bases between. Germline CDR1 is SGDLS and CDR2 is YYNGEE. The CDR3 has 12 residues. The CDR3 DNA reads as TGTGCCAGCAGCGTCCGGGGAGAGACCCAGTACTTC. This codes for CASSVRGETQYF.

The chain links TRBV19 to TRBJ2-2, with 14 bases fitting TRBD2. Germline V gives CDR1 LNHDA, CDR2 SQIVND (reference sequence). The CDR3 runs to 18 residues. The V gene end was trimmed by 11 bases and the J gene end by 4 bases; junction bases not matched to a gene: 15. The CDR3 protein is CAPRRGTSGGQGTGELFF. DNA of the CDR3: TGTGCCCCCCGCCGGGGGACTAGCGGGGGCCAAGGCACCGGGGAGCTGTTTTTT.

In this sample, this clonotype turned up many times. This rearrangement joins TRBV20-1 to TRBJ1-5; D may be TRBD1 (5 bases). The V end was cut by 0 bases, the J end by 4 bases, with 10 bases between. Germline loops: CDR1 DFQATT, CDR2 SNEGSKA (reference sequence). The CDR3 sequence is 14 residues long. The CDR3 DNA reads TGCAGTGCTAGAGATCTTCGGGGGAATCAGCCCCAGCATTTT. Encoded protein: CSARDLRGNQPQHF.

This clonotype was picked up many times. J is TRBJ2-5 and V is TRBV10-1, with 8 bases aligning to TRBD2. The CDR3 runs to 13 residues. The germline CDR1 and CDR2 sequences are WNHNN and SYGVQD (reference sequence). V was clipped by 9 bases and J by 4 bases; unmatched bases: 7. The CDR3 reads CARVSGRGETQYF. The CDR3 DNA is TGCGCCAGAGTAAGCGGGAGAGGAGAGACCCAGTACTTC.

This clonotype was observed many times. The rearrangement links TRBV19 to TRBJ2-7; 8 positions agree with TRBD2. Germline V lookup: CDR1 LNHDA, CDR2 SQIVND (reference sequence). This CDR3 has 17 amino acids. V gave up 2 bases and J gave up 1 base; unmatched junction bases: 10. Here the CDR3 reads CASSISASGRSSYEQYF. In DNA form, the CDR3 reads TGTGCCAGTAGTATATCGGCTAGCGGGCGCTCTTCCTACGAGCAGTACTTC.

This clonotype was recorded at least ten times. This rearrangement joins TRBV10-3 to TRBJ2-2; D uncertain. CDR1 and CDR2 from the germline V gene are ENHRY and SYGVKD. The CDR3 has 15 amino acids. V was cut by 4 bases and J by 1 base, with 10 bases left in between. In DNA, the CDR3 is TGTGCCATCAGTGTCAGTGCCTTGAACACCGGGGAGCTGTTTTTT. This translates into CAISVSALNTGELFF.

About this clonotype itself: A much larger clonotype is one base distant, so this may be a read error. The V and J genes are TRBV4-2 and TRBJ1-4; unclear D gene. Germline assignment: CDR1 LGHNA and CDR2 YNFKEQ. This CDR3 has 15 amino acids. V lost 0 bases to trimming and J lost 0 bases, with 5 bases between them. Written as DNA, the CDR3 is TGTGCCAGCAGCCAAGACTTCGCAACTAATGAAAAACTGTTTTTT. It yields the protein CASSQDFATNEKLFF.